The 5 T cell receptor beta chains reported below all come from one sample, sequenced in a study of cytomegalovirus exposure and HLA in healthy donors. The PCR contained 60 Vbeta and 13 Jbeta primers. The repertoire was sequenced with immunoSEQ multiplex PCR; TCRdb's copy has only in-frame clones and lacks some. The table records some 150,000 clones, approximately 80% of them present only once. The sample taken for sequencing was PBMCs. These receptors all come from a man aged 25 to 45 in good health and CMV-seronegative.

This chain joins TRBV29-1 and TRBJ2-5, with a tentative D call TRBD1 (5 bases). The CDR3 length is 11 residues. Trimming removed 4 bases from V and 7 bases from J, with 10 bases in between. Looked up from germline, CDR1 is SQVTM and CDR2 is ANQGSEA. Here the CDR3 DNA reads TGCAGCGTTGCCTTCCAGGGGACCCAGTACTTC. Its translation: CSVAFQGTQYF.

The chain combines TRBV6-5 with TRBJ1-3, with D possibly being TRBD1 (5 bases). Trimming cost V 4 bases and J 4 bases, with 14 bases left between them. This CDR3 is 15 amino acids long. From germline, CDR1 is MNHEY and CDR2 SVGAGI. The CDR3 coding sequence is TGTGCCAGCAGTTTGGGGGGTTCCGGCGGAAACACCATATATTTT. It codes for CASSLGGSGGNTIYF.

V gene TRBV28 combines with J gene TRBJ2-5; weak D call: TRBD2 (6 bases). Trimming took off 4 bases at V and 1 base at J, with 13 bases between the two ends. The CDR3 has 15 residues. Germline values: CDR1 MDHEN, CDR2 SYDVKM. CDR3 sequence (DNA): TGTGCCAGCAGTTCCCGGGACTTACTCCAAGAGACCCAGTACTTC. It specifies CASSSRDLLQETQYF.

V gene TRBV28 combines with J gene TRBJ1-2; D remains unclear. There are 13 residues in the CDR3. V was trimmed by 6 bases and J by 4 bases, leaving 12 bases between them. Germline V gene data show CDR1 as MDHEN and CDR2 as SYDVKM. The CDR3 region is CASRPHRAYGYTF. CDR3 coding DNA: TGTGCCAGCAGACCTCACCGCGCCTATGGCTACACCTTC.

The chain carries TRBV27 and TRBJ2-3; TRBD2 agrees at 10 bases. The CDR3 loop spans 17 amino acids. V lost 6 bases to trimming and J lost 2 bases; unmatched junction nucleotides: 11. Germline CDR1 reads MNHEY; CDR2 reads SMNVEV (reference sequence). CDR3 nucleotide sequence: TGTGCCAGCAGCCCCTGGAAAGCGGGAGGGCTCACAGATACGCAGTATTTT. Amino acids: CASSPWKAGGLTDTQYF.